This TCR beta chain is from a study of OX40 agonist ivuxolimab in advanced cancers. Study as a whole: Clinicians treated patients with ivuxolimab, an agonistic anti-OX40 (CD134) antibody. Intravenous ivuxolimab at 0.01 to 10 mg/kg was given to patients every 2 weeks.

The assay was immunoSEQ multiplex PCR, and TCRdb's table has in-frame clones only and misses some. The repertoire includes tens of thousands of clones, roughly 90% of them detected once, and around 2.5% sits in the top ten. CDR3 length: 15 residues. V was trimmed by 0 bases and J by 1 base, leaving 10 bases between them. Germline CDR1 MDHEN, CDR2 SYDVKM. The chain joins TRBV28 to TRBJ2-7, with D unresolved. The input for sequencing was CD4+ or CD8+ T cells sorted from blood, taken in a trial of the OX40 agonist ivuxolimab. This clonotype was sampled from an adult with an advanced solid tumor such as melanoma, head and neck, liver or kidney cancer. CDR3 region: CASSLWPTTSYEQYF. The DNA for the CDR3 is TGTGCCAGCAGTTTATGGCCCACGACGTCCTACGAGCAGTACTTC.